This TCR beta chain was profiled in a study of patients and donors after allogeneic stem cell transplantation. A single record per CDR3 protein comes from TCRdb applying MiXCR to the RT-PCR reads. The table shows more than 850,000 distinct CDR3 sequences, with roughly 18% occurring only once. This clonotype turned up a few times. This TCR was sampled from a human donor who was either an allogeneic HSCT recipient or a stem cell or donor lymphocyte infusion donor (not recorded which). It is not recorded whose cells these are; they may come from a transplant donor. Sequencing was done on a sample of blood, either unsorted or a sorted T cell fraction (not recorded which).

The CDR3 protein is CASSLWVPVDTEAFF. The CDR3, as DNA: TGTGCCAGCAGCCTATGGGTCCCGGTGGACACTGAAGCTTTCTTT. This rearrangement joins TRBV11-2 to TRBJ1-1; D unclear. The CDR3 consists of 15 residues. The ends were cut back, 5 bases at V and 3 bases at J, with 16 bases in the middle. Germline lookup yields CDR1 SGHAT and CDR2 FQNNGV. Full variable domain (remainder filled in from reference TRBV11-2 and TRBJ1-1): EAGVAQSPRYKIIEKRQSVAFWCNPISGHATLYWYQQILGQGPKLLIQFQNNGVVDDSQLPKDRFSAERLKGVDSTLKIQPAKLEDSAVYLCASSLWVPVDTEAFFGQGTRLTVV.